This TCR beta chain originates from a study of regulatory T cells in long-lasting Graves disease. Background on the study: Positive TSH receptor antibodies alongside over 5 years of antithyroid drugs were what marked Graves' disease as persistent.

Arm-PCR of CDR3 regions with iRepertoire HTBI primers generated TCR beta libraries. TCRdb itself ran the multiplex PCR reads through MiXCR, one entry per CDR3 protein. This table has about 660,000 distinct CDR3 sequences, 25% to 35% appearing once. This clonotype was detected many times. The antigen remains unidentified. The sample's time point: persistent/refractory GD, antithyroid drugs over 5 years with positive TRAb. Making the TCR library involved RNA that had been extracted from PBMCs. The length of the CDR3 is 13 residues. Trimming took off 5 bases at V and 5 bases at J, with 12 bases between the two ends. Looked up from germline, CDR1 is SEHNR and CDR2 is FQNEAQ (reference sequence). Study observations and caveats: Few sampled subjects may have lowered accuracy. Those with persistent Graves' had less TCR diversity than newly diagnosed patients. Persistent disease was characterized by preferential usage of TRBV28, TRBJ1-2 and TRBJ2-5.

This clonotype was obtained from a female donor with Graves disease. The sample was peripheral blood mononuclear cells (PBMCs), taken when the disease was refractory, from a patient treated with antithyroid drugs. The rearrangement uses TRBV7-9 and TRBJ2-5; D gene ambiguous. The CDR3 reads CASSLLELETQYF. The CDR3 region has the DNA TGTGCCAGCAGCCTGTTGGAGCTTGAGACCCAGTACTTC.